The T cell receptor (beta chain) described here comes from a study of blood T cell repertoires in COVID-19. This CDR3 comprises 18 residues. Germline V gene data show CDR1 as SSHAT and CDR2 as FNYEAQ (reference sequence). V lost 3 bases, J lost 8 bases, and 15 bases stayed unmatched. The data were produced by immunoSEQ multiplex PCR, yet TCRdb's version contains in-frame clones alone and is incomplete. The profile shows roughly 330,000 clones, over 80% of them singletons. Donors in Cohort 3 counted as recovered after two negative PCRs, clearance, or symptom resolution. This sequence joins TRBV7-7 and TRBJ2-6, with 8 bases lining up with TRBD1. The sample comprised PBMCs or T cells enriched from blood (not recorded which). The sequence came from a man aged 25-40 years who had recovered from COVID-19. As DNA, the CDR3 is TGTGCCAGCAGCTTCACGGGACAGGAAGTTTGTTGGACCAACGTCCTGACTTTC. The encoded protein is CASSFTGQEVCWTNVLTF.